The following is a TCR beta chain sequence with its context. Antigen specificity is unknown. Trimming cost V 5 bases and J 10 bases; bases outside gene matches: 7. The germline gives CDR1 LGHNA, CDR2 YNFKEQ. This CDR3 region has 14 residues. This sample is part of a study of CD8 T cells in Susac syndrome. General study results and limits: Clonal expansion was not seen in any Susac syndrome CD4+ T cell repertoire.

The authors sequenced TCR beta from blood CD8+ and CD4+ T cells. Isolation of CD8+ and CD4+ T cells was performed negatively, whereas enrichment of TEMRA cells was done by FACS. With random hexamers, roughly 0.45 to 1 ug RNA was reverse transcribed. Coverage of TCR beta CDR3 amplification by immunoSEQ multiplex PCR extended to 54 Vbeta and 13 Jbeta. TCRdb redid the calling of the immunoSEQ multiplex PCR reads with MiXCR, one entry per CDR3 protein. This sample has about 240,000 distinct CDR3 sequences, with 90% to 97% found just once. This receptor was taken from a human donor with Susac syndrome. The genes are TRBV4-2 and TRBJ2-4; 11 nucleotides line up with TRBD2. Sequencing was carried out using CD4+ T cells from PBMCs. The DNA of the CDR3 is TGTGCCAGCAGCGAAGGGACTAGCGGTCGGATTCAGTACTTC. It is translated as CASSEGTSGRIQYF.